This T cell receptor beta chain was captured in a study of T cell repertoires in cytomegalovirus infection. Via MiXCR, TCRdb re-called the reads, giving one row per CDR3 protein. The repertoire holds fewer than 250,000 distinct CDR3 sequences, with roughly 22% as singletons. The V segment lost 4 bases and the J segment 0 bases; nucleotides outside the gene matches: 11. Germline V gene data show CDR1 as ENHRY and CDR2 as SYGVKD. CDR3 length: 18 residues. The clonotype originates from a human donor in good health (CMV status not recorded). Some clones in this sample may be carry-over from other donors' samples. The source material was CD8+ T cells from PBMCs. The chain carries TRBV10-3 and TRBJ1-2, with 10 bases that match TRBD1. CDR3 in amino acids: CAISGTGGMSPANYGYTF. The CDR3 DNA reads TGTGCCATCAGTGGGACAGGGGGGATGTCCCCAGCTAACTATGGCTACACCTTC.